This TCR beta chain was captured in a study of siplizumab effects on memory and regulatory T cells. General study points: Mean Treg-derived proportions of mappable alloreactive CD4+ clones were around 75% for siplizumab and less than 35% for controls. A major contribution to the alloresponse seemed to be made by naive T cells, which seemed more diverse than memory cells. Proliferating CD4+ or CD8+ clones, roughly 80-95% of them, lacked an assignable naive or memory phenotype.

Assays captured roughly 110,000 TCR templates per sample. TCRdb's copy holds only in-frame clones and misses some; the assay was immunoSEQ multiplex PCR. The sample lists roughly 100,000 clones, about nine tenths occurring once. Only a few counts were recorded for this clone. Antigen specificity is unknown. Germline assignment: CDR1 MNHEY and CDR2 SVGAGI. V dropped 6 bases and J dropped 2 bases, with 13 bases sitting between them. CDR3 size: 14 residues. The sequencing sample was made of non-Treg CD4+ T cells sorted from blood. This receptor was identified in a human donor in good health. The rearrangement joins TRBV6-5 to TRBJ1-2; tentative D call: TRBD1 (6 bases). The CDR3 DNA sequence: TGTGCCAGCAGCAGGGGACAATGGAACTATGGCTACACCTTC. Translating it yields CASSRGQWNYGYTF.